Each of the 27 T cell receptor beta chains below was sequenced from the same sample in a study of cytomegalovirus exposure and HLA in healthy donors. PCR was performed using 60 Vbeta and 13 Jbeta primers. Repertoires were generated with immunoSEQ multiplex PCR, while TCRdb's copy carries only in-frame clones and drops some. Of around 250,000 clones listed, approximately 80% were seen once; the top ten hold less than 8.5%. The sequenced material came from PBMCs. The receptors come from a woman aged 55-69 years in good health and CMV-seropositive.

This clone was recorded a few times. This sequence joins TRBV5-4 and TRBJ2-2; the match to TRBD2 covers 9 bases. Germline CDR1 and CDR2: SGHNT and YYREEE (reference sequence). V shed 4 bases, J shed 4 bases, and the junction held 5 bases outside the gene matches. This CDR3 is 15 amino acids long. The CDR3 loop is CASSLSGRGTGELFF. CDR3 nucleotide sequence: TGTGCCAGCAGCCTTAGCGGGAGAGGCACCGGGGAGCTGTTTTTT.

The rearrangement joins TRBV30 to TRBJ2-1, with TRBD2 identical over 7 bases. This CDR3 has 17 residues. The V gene's germline CDR1 is GTSNPN and CDR2 SVGIG (reference sequence). V gave up 0 bases and J gave up 0 bases; unmatched junction bases: 8. CDR3: CAWSVVGRESSYNEQFF. CDR3 DNA sequence: TGTGCCTGGAGTGTAGTAGGGCGGGAGAGCTCCTACAATGAGCAGTTCTTC.

The chain recombines TRBV6-1 with TRBJ2-5; TRBD1 is a possible D gene (7 bases). Germline V gene data show CDR1 as MNHNS and CDR2 as SASEGT. This CDR3 comprises 15 residues. The germline V and J ends were trimmed by 3 bases and 4 bases, with 15 bases remaining between them. CDR3 sequence reads: CASSELRGARETQYF. The CDR3 bases are TGTGCCAGCAGTGAGCTCAGGGGGGCCCGAGAGACCCAGTACTTC.

The V and J genes are TRBV4-1 and TRBJ2-4; possible D gene TRBD1, 5 bases. CDR1 and CDR2 (germline): MGHRA, YSYEKL. The CDR3 loop spans 15 amino acids. The V gene lost 1 base and the J gene lost 5 bases, with 12 bases spanning the gap. This chain's CDR3 is CASSQGGRAENIQYF. DNA for the CDR3: TGCGCCAGCAGCCAAGGGGGCAGGGCGGAAAACATTCAGTACTTC.

V is TRBV19 and J is TRBJ2-7; the D gene is possibly TRBD2 (5 bases). The CDR3 extends over 13 amino acids. The germline V and J ends were trimmed by 5 bases and 3 bases, with 11 bases remaining between them. Germline CDR1 LNHDA, CDR2 SQIVND (reference sequence). CDR3 amino acids: CASSPGSGYEQYF. Written as DNA, the CDR3 is TGTGCCAGTAGTCCGGGGTCCGGCTACGAGCAGTACTTC.

This clone was recorded only once. The V and J genes are TRBV27 and TRBJ2-5; TRBD2 agrees at 10 bases. CDR3 size: 14 residues. The V gene's germline CDR1 is MNHEY and CDR2 SMNVEV (reference sequence). J lost 3 bases, V lost 2 bases, and 0 bases had no gene match. The DNA for the CDR3 is TGTGCCAGCAGTTTAACTAGCGGGAAAGAGACCCAGTACTTC. It yields the protein CASSLTSGKETQYF.

The chain recombines TRBV11-2 with TRBJ1-4, with TRBD1 matching over 7 bases. From germline, CDR1 is SGHAT and CDR2 FQNNGV. The CDR3 is made up of 15 amino acids. J was trimmed by 5 bases and V by 5 bases; bases with no gene match: 8. The CDR3 nucleotides read TGTGCCAGCAGCCCTAACAGGGGTCCCAATGAAAAACTGTTTTTT. Its translation: CASSPNRGPNEKLFF.

The V gene is TRBV29-1, the J gene TRBJ1-2; D possibly corresponds to TRBD1 (5 bases). This CDR3 is built from 12 residues. The V end lost 2 bases, the J end lost 3 bases, and 7 bases lay between the germline ends. From germline, CDR1 is SQVTM and CDR2 ANQGSEA. The CDR3 DNA reads as TGCAGCGTTGAATCGACAGACTATGGCTACACCTTC. This gives the protein CSVESTDYGYTF.

The rearrangement joins TRBV7-9 to TRBJ2-5, with 9 bases fitting TRBD1. Germline lookup yields CDR1 SEHNR and CDR2 FQNEAQ (reference sequence). The CDR3 spans 17 residues. V trimming: 2 bases; J trimming: 4 bases; junction bases outside the gene matches: 11. The CDR3 region is CASSLNFGTGFRETQYF. The CDR3 DNA reads as TGTGCCAGCAGCTTAAATTTCGGGACAGGGTTTCGAGAGACCCAGTACTTC.

The rearrangement uses TRBV9 and TRBJ2-5; TRBD1 is a possible D gene (6 bases). The CDR3 sequence is 13 residues long. From germline, CDR1 is SGDLS and CDR2 YYNGEE. V was cut by 7 bases and J by 2 bases, with 12 bases left in between. The CDR3 here is CASGQGPQETQYF. The CDR3 DNA sequence: TGTGCCAGCGGGCAGGGGCCTCAAGAGACCCAGTACTTC. The whole variable domain, filled in from reference TRBV9 and TRBJ2-5, reads DSGVTQTPKHLITATGQRVTLRCSPRSGDLSVYWYQQSLDQGLQFLIQYYNGEERAKGNILERFSAQQFPDLHSELNLSSLELGDSALYFCASGQGPQETQYFGPGTRLLVL.

The rearrangement uses TRBV19 and TRBJ2-7; TRBD2 might be the D (6 bases). CDR1 LNHDA and CDR2 SQIVND come from the germline V gene (reference sequence). The V end was cut by 2 bases, the J end by 7 bases, with 21 bases between. The CDR3 is made up of 16 amino acids. CDR3 bases: TGTGCCAGTAGTATACAAAGGGACGGAGGGAAGGGGGAGCAGTACTTC. This encodes CASSIQRDGGKGEQYF.

This rearrangement joins TRBV29-1 to TRBJ1-1; D remains ambiguous. The CDR3 covers 11 residues. Germline V gene sequence: CDR1 SQVTM, CDR2 ANQGSEA. The V gene lost 4 bases and the J gene lost 1 base, with 4 bases spanning the gap. The CDR3 is CSVVRNTEAFF. The CDR3 DNA follows: TGCAGCGTTGTGCGGAACACTGAAGCTTTCTTT. Combining the CDR3 with reference TRBV29-1 and TRBJ1-1 gives the whole variable domain SAVISQKPSRDICQRGTSLTIQCQVDSQVTMMFWYRQQPGQSLTLIATANQGSEATYESGFVIDKFPISRPNLTFSTLTVSNMSPEDSSIYLCSVVRNTEAFFGQGTRLTVV.

This chain links TRBV18 with TRBJ2-4; TRBD1 agrees at 11 bases. With 1 base clipped from V and 0 bases from J, the junction kept 5 bases outside the gene matches. The germline V gene has CDR1 KGHSH and CDR2 LQKENI. The CDR3 is 18 residues long. Here the CDR3 reads CASSPLGQGEIAKNIQYF. CDR3 bases: TGTGCCAGCTCACCACTGGGACAGGGGGAGATAGCCAAAAACATTCAGTACTTC.

V is TRBV7-3 and J is TRBJ1-2; the D is unclear. The CDR3 length is 11 residues. Germline lookup yields CDR1 SGHTA and CDR2 FQGTGA. Trimming removed 4 bases at V and 11 bases at J, with 11 bases between. The CDR3 coding sequence is TGTGCCAGCAGCTCAGGATCTTATTACACCTTC. It encodes CASSSGSYYTF.

The J gene is TRBJ2-5, the V gene TRBV11-2, with TRBD2 matching 9 bases. This CDR3 has 14 amino acids. In germline, CDR1 is SGHAT, CDR2 FQNNGV. V was pared by 5 bases and J by 7 bases, with 8 bases of the junction left unmatched. The CDR3 is CASSQLAGGGTQYF. For the CDR3, the DNA is TGTGCCAGCAGCCAACTAGCGGGTGGGGGGACCCAGTACTTC.

The CDR3 sequence: CASRDPQGFEKLFF. The DNA of the CDR3 is TGTGCCAGCAGGGACCCCCAGGGATTTGAAAAACTGTTTTTT. The V call is TRBV2, the J call TRBJ1-4; TRBD1 might be the D (5 bases). V was pared by 6 bases and J by 7 bases, with 15 bases between. The CDR3 is 14 amino acids. Germline V gene sequence: CDR1 SNHLY, CDR2 FYNNEI.

The rearrangement joins TRBV28 to TRBJ2-3; 7 bases are shared with TRBD1. Losses at the gene ends were 5 bases for V and 0 bases for J; bases not matched to a gene: 14. This CDR3 has 18 amino acids. Looked up from germline, CDR1 is MDHEN and CDR2 is SYDVKM. In DNA, the CDR3 is TGTGCCAGCAGTCTTTCCGTCGCCGGGACAGCCAGCACAGATACGCAGTATTTT. Its protein product is CASSLSVAGTASTDTQYF.

The chain has TRBV9 and TRBJ2-1; D is uncertain. Germline V gene data show CDR1 as SGDLS and CDR2 as YYNGEE. This CDR3 is built from 13 residues. V was cut by 3 bases and J by 9 bases, with 13 bases left in between. Here the CDR3 reads CASSADGTGEQFF. For the CDR3, the DNA is TGTGCCAGCAGCGCCGACGGAACGGGTGAGCAGTTCTTC.

J is TRBJ2-2 and V is TRBV2, with D possibly being TRBD2 (5 bases). Germline V gene lookup returns CDR1 SNHLY and CDR2 FYNNEI. The V and J ends lost 5 bases and 5 bases respectively, with 15 bases between them. The CDR3 has 15 residues. The CDR3 reads CASSLWTRGTGELFF. The CDR3 DNA is TGTGCCAGCAGTCTATGGACTCGTGGGACCGGGGAGCTGTTTTTT.

A word on this clone: At one end the junction does not follow the germline gene, possibly because of a read error. This sequence joins TRBV7-9 and TRBJ2-2; the D gene is possibly TRBD2 (6 bases). The CDR3 runs to 16 residues. From germline, CDR1 is SEHNR and CDR2 FQNEAQ (reference sequence). The CDR3 coding sequence is TGTTCCAGCAGCATAGCCGGGACTTCGAACACCGGGGAGCTGTTTTTT. Its translation: CSSSIAGTSNTGELFF.

This clone was observed a few times. This chain links TRBV28 with TRBJ1-2, with 9 bases fitting TRBD1. Per the germline V gene, CDR1 is MDHEN and CDR2 is SYDVKM. The CDR3 consists of 16 residues. V trimming: 3 bases; J trimming: 0 bases; junction bases outside the gene matches: 5. CDR3 DNA sequence: TGTGCCAGCAGTTTGGGGGGACAGGGTCCTAACTATGGCTACACCTTC. Translated, it gives CASSLGGQGPNYGYTF.

V usage is TRBV14 and J usage is TRBJ2-1; D not certain. There are 16 residues in the CDR3. V was clipped by 1 base and J by 1 base, with 11 bases between them. Germline CDR1 reads SGHDN; CDR2 reads FVKESK. CDR3 DNA: TGTGCCAGCAGCCAAGGCGTGGGCCAGTCCTACAATGAGCAGTTCTTC. It translates to CASSQGVGQSYNEQFF. Looking up the rest from reference TRBV14 and TRBJ2-1 gives the full variable domain: EAGVTQFPSHSVIEKGQTVTLRCDPISGHDNLYWYRRVMGKEIKFLLHFVKESKQDESGMPNNRFLAERTGGTYSTLKVQPAELEDSGVYFCASSQGVGQSYNEQFFGPGTRLTVL.

This chain links TRBV5-3 with TRBJ1-2; the match to TRBD1 covers 7 bases. TRBV5-3 qualifies as an ORF whose function is uncertain. CDR3 length: 16 amino acids. The V and J ends lost 2 bases and 0 bases, in that order; junction bases with no gene match: 7. The chain's CDR3 is CARSLRHRGSNYGYTF. CDR3 sequence (DNA): TGTGCCAGAAGCTTAAGGCACAGGGGATCTAACTATGGCTACACCTTC.

This chain links TRBV5-1 with TRBJ1-1; TRBD1 might be the D (5 bases). V was trimmed by 3 bases and J by 2 bases, leaving 11 bases between them. Germline values: CDR1 SGHRS, CDR2 YFSETQ. The CDR3 covers 14 residues. The CDR3 DNA is TGCGCCAGCAGCTCTGGTTGGGGCAACACTGAAGCTTTCTTT. This encodes CASSSGWGNTEAFF.

A few counts support this clone. The CDR3 DNA reads as TGCAGCGTTGAGCTAGCGGGAGGCTCCTACGAGCAGTACTTC. Protein: CSVELAGGSYEQYF. The gene calls are TRBV29-1 and TRBJ2-7, with 11 bases fitting TRBD2. The CDR3 length is 14 residues. Germline V gene lookup returns CDR1 SQVTM and CDR2 ANQGSEA. J was trimmed by 0 bases and V by 3 bases; bases with no gene match: 1.

The V and J genes are TRBV23-1 and TRBJ2-5; D is unclear. TRBV23-1 is classed as an ORF, of uncertain function. The CDR3 runs to 16 residues. Between the trimmed V and J ends, which lost 0 bases and 0 bases, there was a span of 11 bases. The CDR3 DNA sequence: TGCGCCAGCAGTCAATCTTGGAACAGATACCAAGAGACCCAGTACTTC. Amino acid sequence: CASSQSWNRYQETQYF.

The rearrangement links TRBV6-5 to TRBJ2-5; 7 bases line up with TRBD1. V dropped 5 bases and J dropped 4; count of bases not matched to a gene: 4. Germline CDR1 MNHEY, CDR2 SVGAGI. The CDR3 length is 13 residues. The CDR3 DNA reads as TGTGCCAGCAGTCGGGACAGCACAGAGACCCAGTACTTC. Its translation is CASSRDSTETQYF.